These 18 T cell receptor beta chains came from one sample sequenced in a study of blood T cell repertoires in COVID-19. The method was immunoSEQ multiplex PCR; TCRdb's version includes in-frame clones alone and lacks a portion of them. The data hold hundreds of thousands of clones, with approximately 85% observed a single time. Input material: peripheral blood. Receptors were obtained from a man aged 50 to 59 with active or convalescent COVID-19.

The J gene is TRBJ2-2, the V gene TRBV7-6; 12 positions agree with TRBD1. The V gene end was trimmed by 6 bases and the J gene end by 4 bases; junction bases not matched to a gene: 9. The CDR3 spans 17 residues. Per germline, CDR1 SGHVS and CDR2 FNYEAQ. This CDR3 is CASSHQGQGALTGELFF. The CDR3 DNA is TGTGCCAGCAGTCATCAGGGACAGGGGGCACTCACCGGGGAGCTGTTTTTT.

This sequence joins TRBV7-6 and TRBJ2-1, with TRBD2 matching over 9 bases. The CDR3 consists of 17 residues. Germline assignment: CDR1 SGHVS and CDR2 FNYEAQ. Trimming removed 2 bases from V and 7 bases from J; junction bases left unmatched: 12. CDR3 bases: TGTGCCAGCAGCTTACTCCCTAGCGGGATCGGTGTGAATGAGCAGTTCTTC. Its translation is CASSLLPSGIGVNEQFF.

The chain uses TRBV5-1 and TRBJ2-7; 11 positions match TRBD1. Germline values: CDR1 SGHRS, CDR2 YFSETQ. V shed 0 bases and J 5 bases; nucleotides not matched to a gene: 4. The CDR3 covers 15 residues. The CDR3 DNA is TGCGCCAGCAGCTTGGGAGGGACAGGGGGAGACGAGCAGTACTTC. It specifies CASSLGGTGGDEQYF.

The V call is TRBV4-1, the J call TRBJ2-2, with D hard to call. The CDR3 has 14 amino acids. V was trimmed by 6 bases and J by 7 bases, leaving 15 bases between them. CDR1 is MGHRA, CDR2 YSYEKL, per germline. The DNA for the CDR3 is TGCGCCAGCAGTTTGACTCGAATGGGCGGGGAGCTGTTTTTT. It specifies CASSLTRMGGELFF.

The J gene is TRBJ2-5, the V gene TRBV7-2; tentative D call: TRBD2 (5 bases). Deletions cut 7 bases from V and 1 base from J, with 13 bases between. The CDR3 covers 14 residues. Germline V gives CDR1 SGHTA, CDR2 FQGNSA. CDR3 sequence: CASTPRGSQETQYF. As DNA, the CDR3 is TGTGCCAGCACCCCTCGGGGTTCCCAAGAGACCCAGTACTTC.

The chain combines TRBV11-1 with TRBJ1-3; TRBD1 is a possible D gene (6 bases). Germline assignment: CDR1 SGHAT and CDR2 FQDESV (reference sequence). This CDR3 contains 16 residues. The germline V and J ends were trimmed by 4 bases and 0 bases, with 13 bases remaining between them. CDR3: CASSYRDTVSGNTIYF. CDR3 nucleotide sequence: TGTGCCAGCAGCTACCGGGACACGGTCTCTGGAAACACCATATATTTT.

Comment on this clone: The same CDR3 arises from other DNA sequences in this sample as well. This chain connects TRBV18 to TRBJ2-7; D unresolved. This CDR3 spans 13 amino acids. The germline V gene encodes CDR1 KGHSH and CDR2 LQKENI. The germline V and J ends were trimmed by 0 bases and 2 bases, with 5 bases remaining between them. For the CDR3, the DNA is TGTGCCAGCTCACCACCGGGCCCCTACGAGCAGTACTTC. Amino acids: CASSPPGPYEQYF.

The chain links TRBV15 to TRBJ2-3, with 7 bases fitting TRBD2. V dropped 0 bases and J dropped 5; count of bases not matched to a gene: 17. CDR1 and CDR2 from the germline V gene are LNHNV and YYDKDF (reference sequence). The CDR3 is 19 residues long. This CDR3 is CATSRDPPWSGGPLDTQYF. The CDR3 DNA reads TGTGCCACCAGCAGAGATCCCCCTTGGTCGGGAGGCCCCTTAGATACGCAGTATTTT.

The gene calls are TRBV30 and TRBJ2-1; perhaps TRBD2 as D (6 bases). The V end was cut by 2 bases, the J end by 10 bases, with 12 bases between. CDR1 is GTSNPN and CDR2 is SVGIG in the germline V gene (reference sequence). The CDR3 is 12 residues long. The CDR3 protein is CAWSPTSGEQFF. CDR3 bases: TGTGCCTGGAGTCCGACTAGTGGCGAGCAGTTCTTC.

The chain combines TRBV9 with TRBJ2-2; 10 nucleotides line up with TRBD2. V shed 2 bases, J shed 2 bases, and the junction held 3 bases outside the gene matches. This CDR3 has 16 residues. From germline, CDR1 is SGDLS and CDR2 YYNGEE. The CDR3 sequence: CASSVTSGINTGELFF. For the CDR3, the DNA is TGTGCCAGCAGCGTCACTAGCGGGATTAACACCGGGGAGCTGTTTTTT.

The J gene is TRBJ1-6, the V gene TRBV6-5; D not resolved. V gave up 6 bases and J gave up 9 bases, with 9 bases separating them. Germline V gene data show CDR1 as MNHEY and CDR2 as SVGAGI. The CDR3 is made up of 12 amino acids. CDR3 loop: CASRLFGSPLHF. CDR3 nucleotides: TGTGCCAGCAGACTGTTTGGTTCACCCCTCCACTTT.

The chain couples TRBV19 to TRBJ2-2, with D possibly being TRBD2 (5 bases). The V end was cut by 5 bases, the J end by 4 bases, with 14 bases between. Germline assignment: CDR1 LNHDA and CDR2 SQIVND (reference sequence). The CDR3 sequence is 15 residues long. CDR3: CASSFGLVSTGELFF. The CDR3 DNA reads as TGTGCCAGTAGTTTCGGACTCGTTAGCACCGGGGAGCTGTTTTTT.

The rearrangement uses TRBV18 and TRBJ2-3; tentatively, D is TRBD2 (6 bases). This CDR3 is 14 amino acids long. The V end was cut by 6 bases, the J end by 4 bases, with 14 bases between. CDR1 and CDR2 from the germline V gene are KGHSH and LQKENI. In DNA, the CDR3 is TGTGCCAGCTCGGGGACTCGTGGATCAGATACGCAGTATTTT. It is translated as CASSGTRGSDTQYF. The complete variable domain, with remaining parts taken from reference TRBV18 and TRBJ2-3, reads NAGVMQNPRHLVRRRGQEARLRCSPMKGHSHVYWYRQLPEEGLKFMVYLQKENIIDESGMPKERFSAEFPKEGPSILRIQQVVRGDSAAYFCASSGTRGSDTQYFGPGTRLTVL.

This rearrangement joins TRBV27 to TRBJ2-7, with TRBD1 matching over 10 bases. This CDR3 is 14 amino acids long. Germline V gene sequence: CDR1 MNHEY, CDR2 SMNVEV (reference sequence). Trimming at V came to 6 bases and at J to 6 bases, leaving 8 bases not matched to a gene. The CDR3 spells CASSQRQGAGEQYF. The CDR3 region has the DNA TGTGCCAGCAGCCAAAGACAGGGGGCCGGCGAGCAGTACTTC.

In its sample, this clone was seen a few times. The chain combines TRBV7-2 with TRBJ2-7; TRBD2 agrees at 8 bases. Trimming took 4 bases from V and 4 from J; bases not matched to a gene: 6. The CDR3 extends over 14 amino acids. Germline V gene data show CDR1 as SGHTA and CDR2 as FQGNSA. In nucleotides, the CDR3 is TGTGCCAGCAGCTACAGCGGGAGCGGGTACGAGCAGTACTTC. Translated: CASSYSGSGYEQYF.

V and J are TRBV30 and TRBJ1-2; possibly TRBD1 for D (5 bases). The CDR3 runs to 16 residues. V lost 0 bases and J 4 bases, leaving 18 bases between the germline ends. Germline loops: CDR1 GTSNPN, CDR2 SVGIG (reference sequence). CDR3: CAWSVGAGPLGYGYTF. For the CDR3, the DNA is TGTGCCTGGAGTGTAGGGGCTGGGCCTCTCGGCTATGGCTACACCTTC.

The chain has TRBV29-1 and TRBJ2-3; TRBD2 matches at 9 bases. Per germline, CDR1 SQVTM and CDR2 ANQGSEA. The CDR3 runs to 14 residues. The junction had 4 bases not matched to a gene; V was cut back by 4 bases and J by 2 bases. The CDR3 DNA sequence: TGCAGCGTTGGTAGCGGGGGTCCCACAGATACGCAGTATTTT. This sequence encodes CSVGSGGPTDTQYF.

V and J are TRBV6-5 and TRBJ2-1, with unresolved D. Per germline, CDR1 MNHEY and CDR2 SVGAGI. The CDR3 contains 11 residues. Trimming took off 6 bases at V and 9 bases at J, with 9 bases between the two ends. The CDR3 sequence is CASRETGEQFF. CDR3 in DNA: TGTGCCAGCAGAGAGACGGGTGAGCAGTTCTTC.